Included here is one TCR beta chain sequence, with context. The target antigen is unknown. The sample comes from a study of OX40 agonist ivuxolimab in advanced cancers. Background on the study: Prior anti-PD-1, anti-PD-L1 or anti-CTLA-4 therapy did not bar entry, and more than 35% had some. General study results and limits: With doses of 0.1 to 3.0 mg/kg, CD4+ and CD8+ blood T cells had undergone clonal expansion by week 6. Averaging showed that CD8+ T cells had more expanded clones than CD4+ did. Also present in some nonresponders was a low level of normalized T-cell clonal expansion.

Generated by immunoSEQ multiplex PCR, the TCRdb table keeps only in-frame clones and is missing some. The sample records tens of thousands of clones, roughly 90% being singletons. V dropped 2 bases and J dropped 4 bases, with 11 bases sitting between them. This CDR3 contains 14 residues. Germline CDR1 reads PRHDT; CDR2 reads FYEKMQ (reference sequence). V is TRBV13 and J is TRBJ1-2; unclear D gene. Sequenced material: CD4+ or CD8+ T cells sorted from blood, taken in a trial of the OX40 agonist ivuxolimab. This TCR derives from an adult with an advanced solid tumor such as melanoma, head and neck, liver or kidney cancer. The DNA of the CDR3 is TGTGCCAGCAGCTTAAGGGCCCGTGGCTATGGCTACACCTTC. Residues: CASSLRARGYGYTF.